This TCR beta chain was sequenced for a study of blood T cell repertoires in COVID-19. Clinical histories supplied by participants themselves formed the basis of cohort assignment. Trimming removed 7 bases from V and 4 bases from J, with 7 bases in between. The germline gives CDR1 MNHEY, CDR2 SVGAGI. The CDR3 covers 11 residues. The data were produced by immunoSEQ multiplex PCR, yet TCRdb's version contains in-frame clones alone and is incomplete. The sample holds about 150,000 clones, around 84% seen once. Material: PBMCs or T cells enriched from blood (not recorded which). The sequence derives from a man aged 45-65 years who had recovered from COVID-19. This chain joins TRBV6-5 and TRBJ1-1, with D unresolved. The CDR3 nucleotides are TGTGCCAGCATCCTAGGCACTGAAGCTTTCTTT. This encodes CASILGTEAFF.